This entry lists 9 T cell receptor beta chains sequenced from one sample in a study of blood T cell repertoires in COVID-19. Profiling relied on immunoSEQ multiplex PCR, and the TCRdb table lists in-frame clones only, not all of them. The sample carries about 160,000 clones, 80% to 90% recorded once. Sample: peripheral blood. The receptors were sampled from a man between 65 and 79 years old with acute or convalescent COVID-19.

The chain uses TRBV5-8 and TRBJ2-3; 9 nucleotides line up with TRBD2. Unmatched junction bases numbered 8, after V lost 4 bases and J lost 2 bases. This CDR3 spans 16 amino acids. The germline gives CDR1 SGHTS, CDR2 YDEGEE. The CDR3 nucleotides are TGTGCCAGCAGCCCCCGACTAGCGGCAACCACAGATACGCAGTATTTT. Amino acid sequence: CASSPRLAATTDTQYF. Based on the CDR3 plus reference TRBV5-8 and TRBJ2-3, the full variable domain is EAGVTQSPTHLIKTRGQQATLRCSPISGHTSVYWYQQALGLGLQFLLWYDEGEERNRGNFPPRFSGRQFPNYSSELNVNALELEDSALYLCASSPRLAATTDTQYFGPGTRLTVL.

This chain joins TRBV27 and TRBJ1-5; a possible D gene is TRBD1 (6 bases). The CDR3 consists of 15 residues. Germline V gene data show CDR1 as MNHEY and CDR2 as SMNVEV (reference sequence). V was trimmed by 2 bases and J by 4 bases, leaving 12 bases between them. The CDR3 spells CASSLRTDHNQPQHF. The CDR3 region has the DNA TGTGCCAGCAGTTTACGGACAGATCATAATCAGCCCCAGCATTTT.

CDR3 residues: CASRGAGRETQYF. The CDR3 DNA follows: TGTGCCAGCAGGGGGGCCGGGCGGGAGACCCAGTACTTC. The V and J genes are TRBV12-3 or TRBV12-4 and TRBJ2-5; D possibly corresponds to TRBD1 (6 bases). This CDR3 has 13 residues. V lost 6 bases to trimming and J lost 5 bases, with 13 bases between them.

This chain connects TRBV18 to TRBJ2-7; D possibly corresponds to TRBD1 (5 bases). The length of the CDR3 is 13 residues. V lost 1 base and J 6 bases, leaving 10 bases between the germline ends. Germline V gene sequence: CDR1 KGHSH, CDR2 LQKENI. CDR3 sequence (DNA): TGTGCCAGCTCACCACTCCCAGGGCCCGAGCAGTACTTC. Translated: CASSPLPGPEQYF.

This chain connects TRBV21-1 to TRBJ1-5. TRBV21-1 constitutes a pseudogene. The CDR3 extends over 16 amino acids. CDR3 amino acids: CASSKEEGGCNQPQHF. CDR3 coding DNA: TGTGCCAGCAGCAAAGAAGAGGGTGGGTGCAATCAGCCCCAGCATTTT.

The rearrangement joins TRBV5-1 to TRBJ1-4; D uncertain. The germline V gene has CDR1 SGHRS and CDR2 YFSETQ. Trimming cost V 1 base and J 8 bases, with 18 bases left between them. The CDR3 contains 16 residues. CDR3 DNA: TGCGCCAGCAGCTTGCGTTTCGTGGACGCGGGGGAAAAACTGTTTTTT. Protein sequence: CASSLRFVDAGEKLFF.

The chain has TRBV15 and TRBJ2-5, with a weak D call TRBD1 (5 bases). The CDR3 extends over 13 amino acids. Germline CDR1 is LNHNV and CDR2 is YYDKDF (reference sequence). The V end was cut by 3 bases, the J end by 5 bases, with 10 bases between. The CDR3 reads CATSSRVHETQYF. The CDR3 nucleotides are TGTGCCACCAGCAGCAGGGTTCACGAGACCCAGTACTTC.

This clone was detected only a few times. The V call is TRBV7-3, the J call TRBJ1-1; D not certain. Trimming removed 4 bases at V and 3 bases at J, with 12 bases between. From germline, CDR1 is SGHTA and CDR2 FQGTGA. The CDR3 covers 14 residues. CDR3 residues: CASSSSGSYTEAFF. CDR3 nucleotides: TGTGCCAGCAGCTCCTCGGGGTCATACACTGAAGCTTTCTTT.

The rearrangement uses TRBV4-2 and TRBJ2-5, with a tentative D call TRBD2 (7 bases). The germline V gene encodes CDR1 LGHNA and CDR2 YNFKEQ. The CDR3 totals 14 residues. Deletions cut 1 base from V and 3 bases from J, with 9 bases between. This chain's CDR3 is CASSQVGGEETQYF. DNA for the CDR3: TGTGCCAGCAGCCAAGTAGGGGGGGAAGAGACCCAGTACTTC.